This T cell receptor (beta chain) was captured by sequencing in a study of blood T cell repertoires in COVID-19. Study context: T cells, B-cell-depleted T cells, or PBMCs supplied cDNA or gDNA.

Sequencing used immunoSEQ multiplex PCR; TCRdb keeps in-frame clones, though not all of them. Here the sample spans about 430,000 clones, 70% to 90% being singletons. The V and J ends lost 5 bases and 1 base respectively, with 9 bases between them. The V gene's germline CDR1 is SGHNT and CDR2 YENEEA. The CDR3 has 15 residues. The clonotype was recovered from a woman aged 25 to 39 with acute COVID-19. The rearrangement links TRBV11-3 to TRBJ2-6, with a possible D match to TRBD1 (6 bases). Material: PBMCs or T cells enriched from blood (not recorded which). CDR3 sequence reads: CASSAQGSGANVLTF. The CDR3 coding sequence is TGTGCCAGCAGCGCCCAGGGGTCTGGGGCCAACGTCCTGACTTTC.